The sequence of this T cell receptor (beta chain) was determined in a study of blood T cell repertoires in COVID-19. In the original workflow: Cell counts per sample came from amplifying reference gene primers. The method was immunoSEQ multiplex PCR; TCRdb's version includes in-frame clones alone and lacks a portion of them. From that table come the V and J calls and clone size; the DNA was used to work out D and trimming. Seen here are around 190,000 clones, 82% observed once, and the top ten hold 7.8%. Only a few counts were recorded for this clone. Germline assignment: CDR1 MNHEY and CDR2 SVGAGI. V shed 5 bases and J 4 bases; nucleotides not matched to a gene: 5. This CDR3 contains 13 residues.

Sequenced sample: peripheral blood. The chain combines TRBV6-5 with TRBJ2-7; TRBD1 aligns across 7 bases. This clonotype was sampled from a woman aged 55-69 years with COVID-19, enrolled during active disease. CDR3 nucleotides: TGTGCCAGCAGTCATAGACAGGGTTACGAGCAGTACTTC. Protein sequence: CASSHRQGYEQYF.